This TCR beta chain was observed in a study of cytomegalovirus exposure and HLA in healthy donors. At the level of the study: The Caucasian-associated ancestry cluster held around four fifths of 300 to 450 genotyped donors.

The PCR contained 60 Vbeta and 13 Jbeta primers. Generated by immunoSEQ multiplex PCR, the TCRdb table keeps only in-frame clones and is missing some. The sample consists of just over 150,000 clones, about 85% of them appearing once. Germline assignment: CDR1 MNHEY and CDR2 SMNVEV (reference sequence). The CDR3 runs 17 residues. Trimming at V came to 6 bases and at J to 9 bases, leaving 15 bases not matched to a gene. This sequence originates from a young woman in good health and CMV-seronegative. Sequenced: PBMCs. This chain links TRBV27 with TRBJ2-7, with 15 bases fitting TRBD2. CDR3 coding DNA: TGTGCCAGCAGAGCAGAGACCCGGACTAGCGGGGGGGCCGTGCAGTACTTC. This gives the protein CASRAETRTSGGAVQYF.